Sequencing of this TCR beta chain was carried out in a study of CD8 T cells in Susac syndrome. Random hexamers were used to reverse transcribe an amount of roughly 0.45 to 1 ug RNA. TCRdb independently ran MiXCR on the immunoSEQ multiplex PCR reads; one entry per CDR3 protein. Here the sample spans some 260,000 distinct CDR3 sequences, about 94% being singletons. Looked up from germline, CDR1 is DFQATT and CDR2 is SNEGSKA (reference sequence). The CDR3 consists of 15 residues. V shed 0 bases and J shed 3 bases, with 14 bases lying between them. The chain recombines TRBV20-1 with TRBJ1-1; D perhaps matches TRBD1 (6 bases). This TCR came from a human donor with multiple sclerosis. Sequenced material: CD4+ T cells from PBMCs. Written as DNA, the CDR3 is TGCAGTGCTAGAGATGCCCGGACAGTCGACACTGAAGCTTTCTTT. Translation: CSARDARTVDTEAFF.